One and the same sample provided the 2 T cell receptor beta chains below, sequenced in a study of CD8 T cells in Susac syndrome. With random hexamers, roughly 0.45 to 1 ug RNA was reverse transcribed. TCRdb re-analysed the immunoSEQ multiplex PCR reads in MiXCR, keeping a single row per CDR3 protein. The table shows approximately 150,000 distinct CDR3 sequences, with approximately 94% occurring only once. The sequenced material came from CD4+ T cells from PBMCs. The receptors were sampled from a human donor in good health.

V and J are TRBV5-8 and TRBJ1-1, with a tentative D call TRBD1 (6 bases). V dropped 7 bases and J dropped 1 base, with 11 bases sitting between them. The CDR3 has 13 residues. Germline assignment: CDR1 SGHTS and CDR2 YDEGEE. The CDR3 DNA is TGTGCCAGCGGAGGACAGTGGAACACTGAAGCTTTCTTT. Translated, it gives CASGGQWNTEAFF.

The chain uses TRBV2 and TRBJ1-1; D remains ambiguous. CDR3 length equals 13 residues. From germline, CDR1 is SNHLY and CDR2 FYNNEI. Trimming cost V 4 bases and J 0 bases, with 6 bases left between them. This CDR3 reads CASSVGMNTEAFF. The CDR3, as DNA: TGTGCCAGCAGTGTTGGGATGAACACTGAAGCTTTCTTT.